Shown below are 2 T cell receptor beta chains from a single sample sequenced in a study of blood T cell repertoires in COVID-19. Generated by immunoSEQ multiplex PCR, the TCRdb table keeps only in-frame clones and is missing some. The sample includes about 230,000 clones, approximately 80% seen only once; the top ten take about 1.5%. Sequencing was done on a sample of peripheral blood. The receptors were sampled from a woman aged 40 to 49 who had recovered from COVID-19.

The rearrangement joins TRBV14 to TRBJ2-5, with TRBD1 as a possible D gene (7 bases). CDR3 length: 14 residues. Trimming removed 2 bases from V and 4 bases from J, with 11 bases in between. In germline, CDR1 is SGHDN, CDR2 FVKESK. The CDR3 reads CASSQSGGRETQYF. As DNA, the CDR3 is TGTGCCAGCAGCCAATCAGGGGGGCGAGAGACCCAGTACTTC.

J is TRBJ1-2 and V is TRBV28; tentatively, D is TRBD1 (5 bases). CDR3 length: 16 amino acids. The V end was cut by 4 bases, the J end by 5 bases, with 20 bases between. Per germline, CDR1 MDHEN and CDR2 SYDVKM. The CDR3 DNA sequence: TGTGCCAGCAGTTCCCCTGGGGCGAGTTATTTTTATGGCTACACCTTC. Its protein is CASSSPGASYFYGYTF.